The rows below give T cell receptor beta chains drawn from one sample of a study of blood T cell repertoires in COVID-19. Produced via immunoSEQ multiplex PCR; TCRdb's table is partial and in-frame only. The sample contains around 150,000 clones, 85% of which appear only once. Material for sequencing was peripheral blood. These receptors were obtained from a human donor with acute or convalescent COVID-19. The donor label of this sample is uncertain. Both conserved end residues are part of each CDR3. D genes are given only for firm matches. Size is stated for part of the rows, as once, few or many counts, or as a class when the clone is expanded.

clone_size	v_call	j_call	d_call	cdr3_nt	cdr3_aa
-	TRBV7-9	TRBJ1-1	TRBD1	TGTGCCAGCAGCTCCTGGACAGGAAGTATAACTGAAGCTTTCTTT	CASSSWTGSITEAFF
-	TRBV6-5	TRBJ1-1	-	TGTGCCAGCAGTTATTACAGGGTAGACACTGAAGCTTTCTTT	CASSYYRVDTEAFF
-	TRBV5-4	TRBJ2-3	TRBD2	TGTGCCAGCAGCCCCCGACTAGCGGGGGGGTTTTTTAGCACAGATACGCAGTATTTT	CASSPRLAGGFFSTDTQYF
-	TRBV19	TRBJ2-7	TRBD1	TGTGCCAGTAGTAACCGACCGGGACAGAGAGCCTACGAGCAGTACTTC	CASSNRPGQRAYEQYF
-	TRBV24-1	TRBJ1-2	TRBD1	TGTGCCACCAGTGATTTGCGGTGGACAGGGGGTGCTAGTGGCTACACCTTC	CATSDLRWTGGASGYTF
-	TRBV19	TRBJ2-2	-	TGTGCCAGTAGTATCCGGGGGGCGCGGACCGGGGAGCTGTTTTTT	CASSIRGARTGELFF
-	TRBV12-3/TRBV12-4	TRBJ1-1	-	TGTGCCAGCAGTCCGTCGGGGGGCAGAGAAGCTTTCTTT	CASSPSGGREAFF
-	TRBV7-2	TRBJ1-5	TRBD1	TGTGCCAGCAGCTTGACAGGGGGCGCGGAGGGACAGCCCCAGCATTTT	CASSLTGGAEGQPQHF
-	TRBV7-9	TRBJ1-1	-	TGTGCCAGCATGCGACACGAGAACACTGAAGCTTTCTTT	CASMRHENTEAFF
-	TRBV7-9	TRBJ1-1	TRBD1	TGTGCCAGCAGCCGCACAGGGGCCCACACTGAAGCTTTCTTT	CASSRTGAHTEAFF
-	TRBV5-1	TRBJ2-3	-	TGCGCCAGCAGCTATGAGGAGGGGACTCTAAGCACAGATACGCAGTATTTT	CASSYEEGTLSTDTQYF
-	TRBV28	TRBJ1-5	TRBD1	TGTGCCAGCAGCCCTGAGGGACAGGGGGCGAATCAGCCCCAGCATTTT	CASSPEGQGANQPQHF
-	TRBV24-1	TRBJ2-1	-	TGTGCCACCAGTCTTGGTACAGGCCCAGGGAATGAGCAGTTCTTC	CATSLGTGPGNEQFF
-	TRBV5-1	TRBJ2-1	-	TGCGCCAGCAGCTTGGCCGACAACAATGAGCAGTTCTTC	CASSLADNNEQFF
-	TRBV19	TRBJ2-3	TRBD1	TGTGCCAGTAGTATAGGACAGGGGCCAACAGATACGCAGTATTTT	CASSIGQGPTDTQYF
-	TRBV4-1	TRBJ1-2	-	TGCGCCAGCAGCCAAAACCCAGGTGTCTATGGCTACACCTTC	CASSQNPGVYGYTF
medium-sized	TRBV30	TRBJ1-5	TRBD1	TGTGCCTGGGCCCGGGACAGGGGTAATCAGCCCCAGCATTTT	CAWARDRGNQPQHF
-	TRBV4-1	TRBJ2-1	TRBD2	TGCGCCAGCAGCCAAGCGCCCACCCCTAGCGGGGGGGCGAGGGAGCAGTTCTTC	CASSQAPTPSGGAREQFF
-	TRBV28	TRBJ2-7	-	TGTGCCAGCAGTTCACCGACAGAGGCCCGCTCCTACGAGCAGTACTTC	CASSSPTEARSYEQYF
-	TRBV28	TRBJ2-7	-	TGTGCCAGCAGTTCCCTCCGGGAAGCTTCCTACGAGCAGTACTTC	CASSSLREASYEQYF
-	TRBV5-1	TRBJ1-1	-	TGCGCCAGCAGCTCCCAGGGATACACTGAAGCTTTCTTT	CASSSQGYTEAFF
-	TRBV7-9	TRBJ2-1	-	TGTGCCAGCAGCTCCTATACTACCTCCTACAATGAGCAGTTCTTC	CASSSYTTSYNEQFF
few	TRBV21-1	TRBJ1-5	-	TGTGCCAGCAAAAGACCGAGGGGCGGGGGCGAGAACAATCAGCCCCAGCATTTT	CASKRPRGGGENNQPQHF
-	TRBV7-8	TRBJ1-1	TRBD1	TGTGCCAGCAGCTTAGGTTGGGACAGGGGGCTTGCTTTCTTT	CASSLGWDRGLAFF
-	TRBV7-2	TRBJ2-1	TRBD2	TGTGCCAGCAGCTGGGGACTAGCGACCAATGAGCAGTTCTTC	CASSWGLATNEQFF
once	TRBV6-1	TRBJ1-6	-	TGTGCCAGCAGTGAATCGGCAGGGCACAATTCACCCCTCCACTTT	CASSESAGHNSPLHF
-	TRBV7-3	TRBJ2-2	TRBD1	TGTGCCAGCAGCTTAGAAGGGGGCAGGACCGGGGAGCTGTTTTTT	CASSLEGGRTGELFF
few	TRBV4-2	TRBJ2-7	TRBD2	TGTGCCAGCAGCCTGACTAGCGGCTCCTACGAGCAGTACTTC	CASSLTSGSYEQYF
-	TRBV4-3	TRBJ1-1	-	TGCGCCAGCAGCCAAGAAGGTTGGGCTCCTGAAGCTTTCTTT	CASSQEGWAPEAFF
-	TRBV10-1	TRBJ1-1	-	TGCGCCAGCAGTGAGGGCAGGTTGAACACTGAAGCTTTCTTT	CASSEGRLNTEAFF
-	TRBV6-1	TRBJ1-3	TRBD1	TGTGCCAGCAGTGTGACAGGGTTCAGGCCCGGAAACACCATATATTTT	CASSVTGFRPGNTIYF
-	TRBV7-3	TRBJ1-2	TRBD1	TGTGCCAGCAGCTTGCGACCCAGGACAGGGGGGACGGCTAACTATGGCTACACCTTC	CASSLRPRTGGTANYGYTF
-	TRBV18	TRBJ1-6	TRBD1	TGTGCCAGCTCACCCGCCCGGACAGGGGGCGCGAATTCACCCCTCCACTTT	CASSPARTGGANSPLHF
once	TRBV7-8	TRBJ1-2	-	TGTGCCAGCAGCCTTTGGACAGCCTCCTCCTATGGCTACACCTTC	CASSLWTASSYGYTF
-	TRBV11-3	TRBJ1-2	TRBD1	TGTGCCAGCAGCTCGCGCGAGGGACAGCGGGGCTACACCTTC	CASSSREGQRGYTF
-	TRBV7-9	TRBJ1-2	TRBD1	TGTGCCAGCAGCTTATTGGGACAGGGGACCTATGGCTACACCTTC	CASSLLGQGTYGYTF
-	TRBV27	TRBJ2-6	-	TGTGCCAGCAGTTTATTGGCTAACAGCCGTGGATCTGGGGCCAACGTCCTGACTTTC	CASSLLANSRGSGANVLTF
-	TRBV28	TRBJ2-7	TRBD1	TGTGCCAGCATTCCCCGGGACAGGGTGGCCGAGCAGTACTTC	CASIPRDRVAEQYF
-	TRBV6-5	TRBJ1-1	-	TGTGCCAGCAGCGTTCTTTCCGGGAGGAACACTGAAGCTTTCTTT	CASSVLSGRNTEAFF
-	TRBV9	TRBJ1-6	-	TGTGCCAGCAGCGCAGCCCAGAGGGGACAAGGAAATTCACCCCTCCACTTT	CASSAAQRGQGNSPLHF
-	TRBV7-9	TRBJ1-3	TRBD1	TGTGCCAGCAGCTCCCAGGGGGCAGTGTCTGGAAACACCATATATTTT	CASSSQGAVSGNTIYF
-	TRBV4-1	TRBJ2-5	TRBD2	TGCGCCAGCAGCCCGGGGACTAGCGGGGGGCGAAGGCAAGAGACCCAGTACTTC	CASSPGTSGGRRQETQYF
-	TRBV28	TRBJ1-1	-	TGTGCCAGCAGTTTAGGTGGGGGCTTGAACACTGAAGCTTTCTTT	CASSLGGGLNTEAFF
-	TRBV4-1	TRBJ1-4	-	TGCGCCAGCAGCCAAGCGAGCGGGAGCACTAATGAAAAACTGTTTTTT	CASSQASGSTNEKLFF
-	TRBV6-5	TRBJ2-5	TRBD2	TGTGCCAGCAGATGGACTAGCGGGGAATCGGAGTACTTC	CASRWTSGESEYF
few	TRBV2	TRBJ2-7	TRBD1	TGTGCCAGCCAAAGGGACAGGAATTACGAGCAGTACTTC	CASQRDRNYEQYF
-	TRBV28	TRBJ1-5	-	TGTGCCAGCAGTACAGGGCTTCAGCCCCAGCATTTT	CASSTGLQPQHF
once	TRBV29-1	TRBJ1-2	TRBD1	TGCAGCGTCGGTGACAGGGGCGTATATGGCTACACCTTC	CSVGDRGVYGYTF
-	TRBV19	TRBJ1-1	-	TGTGCCAGTAGGTCGAGTGGGGGGGGAAACACTGAAGCTTTCTTT	CASRSSGGGNTEAFF